Below are 9 T cell receptor beta chains sequenced from a single sample in a study of OX40 agonist ivuxolimab in advanced cancers. The table came from immunoSEQ multiplex PCR; TCRdb's copy has only in-frame clones and leaves some out. The data contain about 17,000 clones, roughly 73% of them singletons. This specimen was CD4+ or CD8+ T cells sorted from blood, taken in a trial of the OX40 agonist ivuxolimab. The receptors come from an adult with an advanced solid tumor such as melanoma, head and neck, liver or kidney cancer.

The rearrangement joins TRBV27 to TRBJ1-6; D remains ambiguous. Germline CDR1 and CDR2: MNHEY and SMNVEV (reference sequence). V lost 2 bases and J lost 2, with 1 base in between. There are 13 residues in the CDR3. The CDR3 reads CASSLAYNSPLHF. The CDR3 coding sequence is TGTGCCAGCAGTTTAGCCTATAATTCACCCCTCCACTTT.

The CDR3 sequence: CASSLQALRNTEAFF. In DNA, the CDR3 is TGTGCCAGCAGTTTGCAGGCCCTTAGGAACACTGAAGCTTTCTTT. This sequence joins TRBV27 and TRBJ1-1; no clear D. Trimming removed 3 bases at V and 1 base at J, with 12 bases between. Germline V CDR1 and CDR2: MNHEY, SMNVEV (reference sequence). The CDR3 loop spans 15 amino acids.

This chain joins TRBV19 and TRBJ2-5; D gene uncertain. Matching the DNA end better, TRBJ2-7 makes the J call doubtful. The CDR3 runs to 15 residues. CDR1 LNHDA and CDR2 SQIVND come from the germline V gene (reference sequence). CDR3: CASSHTDDPSYEQYF. CDR3 nucleotide sequence: TGTGCCAGTAGCCACACCGACGATCCTTCATACGAGCAGTACTTC.

The rearrangement joins TRBV7-3 to TRBJ1-1; D is undetermined. Germline V gives CDR1 SGHTA, CDR2 FQGTGA. Trimming removed 5 bases from V and 5 bases from J, with 15 bases in between. The CDR3 spans 14 residues. DNA for the CDR3: TGTGCCAGCAGCCCGGACGGTACAACAACTGAAGCTTTCTTT. Its protein is CASSPDGTTTEAFF.

The chain combines TRBV6-5 with TRBJ1-1; TRBD1 agrees at 7 bases. V was clipped by 4 bases and J by 0 bases; unmatched bases: 2. The CDR3 consists of 14 residues. In germline, CDR1 is MNHEY, CDR2 SVGAGI. The CDR3 DNA sequence: TGTGCCAGCAGTTGGGGACAGATGAACACTGAAGCTTTCTTT. Translated: CASSWGQMNTEAFF.

This sequence joins TRBV11-2 and TRBJ1-4; tentative D call: TRBD1 (6 bases). Germline V lookup: CDR1 SGHAT, CDR2 FQNNGV. Trimming took off 4 bases at V and 2 bases at J, with 11 bases between the two ends. CDR3 length: 15 residues. The CDR3 coding sequence is TGTGCCAGCAGCTCCCCGGACAGTACTAATGAAAAACTGTTTTTT. Encoded protein: CASSSPDSTNEKLFF. The full variable domain, rest sourced from reference TRBV11-2 and TRBJ1-4, is EAGVAQSPRYKIIEKRQSVAFWCNPISGHATLYWYQQILGQGPKLLIQFQNNGVVDDSQLPKDRFSAERLKGVDSTLKIQPAKLEDSAVYLCASSSPDSTNEKLFFGSGTQLSVL.

Relative to its sample, this clone is large. The chain employs TRBV7-9 and TRBJ1-5; no clear D gene. The germline V gene has CDR1 SEHNR and CDR2 FQNEAQ (reference sequence). The CDR3 is 13 residues long. V shed 4 bases and J shed 0 bases, with 4 bases lying between them. CDR3 sequence reads: CASSYGSNQPQHF. In DNA, the CDR3 is TGTGCCAGCAGCTACGGTAGCAATCAGCCCCAGCATTTT.

This chain links TRBV9 with TRBJ2-7; D remains unclear. Trimming removed 0 bases from V and 4 bases from J, with 11 bases in between. The CDR3 is made up of 14 amino acids. Germline values: CDR1 SGDLS, CDR2 YYNGEE. CDR3 bases: TGTGCCAGCAGCGTAGAGGGTAGAGATTACGAGCAGTACTTC. This translates into CASSVEGRDYEQYF.

This clone appeared a single time. The chain couples TRBV29-1 to TRBJ2-1; 9 bases map to TRBD2. This CDR3 has 15 amino acids. Trimming at V came to 1 base and at J to 3 bases, leaving 4 bases not matched to a gene. The V gene's germline CDR1 is SQVTM and CDR2 ANQGSEA. This CDR3 reads CSVEVPSGDYNEQFF. DNA for the CDR3: TGCAGCGTTGAAGTGCCTAGCGGGGACTACAATGAGCAGTTCTTC.